The 15 T cell receptor beta chains below come from one sample, sequenced in a study of T cells in Graves' hyperthyroidism and ophthalmopathy. Amplified regions were TCR beta CDR3 sequences from RNA transcripts. First-round RT-PCR targeting the TCR CDR3 was performed with the HTBI primer set. TCRdb re-derived calls from the multiplex PCR reads in MiXCR, one entry per CDR3 protein. The data contain 550,000 to 700,000 distinct CDR3 sequences, roughly 15% of them singletons. Source material: blood. The source is a woman in her thirties or forties with Graves' ophthalmopathy.

This clonotype has ten or more counts. V gene TRBV6-1 combines with J gene TRBJ1-5; no reliable D call. This CDR3 comprises 14 residues. The germline V gene encodes CDR1 MNHNS and CDR2 SASEGT. Trimming took off 1 base at V and 1 base at J, with 5 bases between the two ends. Here the CDR3 DNA reads TGTGCCAGCAGTGAAGGACTGAGCAATCAGCCCCAGCATTTT. Amino acid sequence: CASSEGLSNQPQHF.

This clonotype was picked up many times. The chain carries TRBV4-2 and TRBJ2-7; D assignment may be TRBD1 or TRBD2 (5 bases each). CDR1 is LGHNA, CDR2 YNFKEQ, per germline. The CDR3 contains 16 residues. The ends were cut back, 1 base at V and 7 bases at J, with 20 bases in the middle. The CDR3 protein is CASSQGDGTRLMEQYF. The CDR3, as DNA: TGTGCCAGCAGCCAAGGCGATGGGACGCGGCTCATGGAGCAGTACTTC.

V is TRBV6-2 or TRBV6-3 and J is TRBJ1-1; D is perhaps TRBD1 (6 bases). V was pared by 2 bases and J by 1 base, with 20 bases between. This CDR3 contains 18 residues. In germline, CDR1 is MNHEY, CDR2 SVGEGT. The CDR3 here is CASSYRLGDRGANTEAFF. The CDR3 DNA reads TGTGCCAGCAGTTACCGACTGGGGGATAGGGGGGCGAACACTGAAGCTTTCTTT.

This clonotype was observed many times. V and J are TRBV9 and TRBJ1-2; D is unresolved. Trimming shortened V by 3 bases and J by 4 bases, and 19 bases separated the two germline ends. Germline loops: CDR1 SGDLS, CDR2 YYNGEE. CDR3 length: 16 residues. The CDR3 reads CASSATSTRFSYGYTF. The CDR3 nucleotides are TGTGCCAGCAGCGCAACCTCGACACGATTTAGCTATGGCTACACCTTC.

The chain combines TRBV11-2 with TRBJ1-2, with 7 bases fitting TRBD1. V shed 4 bases and J 7 bases; nucleotides not matched to a gene: 3. Germline CDR1 SGHAT, CDR2 FQNNGV. CDR3 length equals 12 residues. Here the CDR3 reads CASSSTGVGYTF. CDR3 sequence (DNA): TGTGCCAGCAGCTCAACAGGGGTTGGCTACACCTTC.

Ten or more counts support this clonotype. J is TRBJ2-5 and V is TRBV10-3; weak D call: TRBD1 (6 bases). Germline V gene sequence: CDR1 ENHRY, CDR2 SYGVKD. V gave up 3 bases and J gave up 5 bases, with 19 bases separating them. CDR3 length: 16 residues. Here the CDR3 DNA reads TGTGCCATCAGTGATCAAATGGGGGCCGTCCTGGAGACCCAGTACTTC. Translating gives CAISDQMGAVLETQYF.

To note about this clonotype: A read error may explain this, as a much larger clone is one base away. The rearrangement joins TRBV7-3 to TRBJ2-2; no reliable D call. This CDR3 contains 13 residues. Germline assignment: CDR1 SGHTA and CDR2 FQGTGA. The germline V and J ends were trimmed by 5 bases and 4 bases, with 8 bases remaining between them. The CDR3 is CASSIQATGELFF. For the CDR3, the DNA is TGTGCCAGCAGCATCCAGGCCACCGGGGAGCTGTTTTTT. Complete variable domain (other parts from reference TRBV7-3 and TRBJ2-2): GAGVSQTPSNKVTEKGKYVELRCDPISGHTALYWYRQSLGQGPEFLIYFQGTGAADDSGLPNDRFFAVRPEGSVSTLKIQRTERGDSAVYLCASSIQATGELFFGEGSRLTVL.

The chain combines TRBV10-3 with TRBJ2-4; 10 bases are shared with TRBD1. V lost 10 bases and J lost 1; bases outside the gene matches: 4. This CDR3 has 14 residues. Germline CDR1 is ENHRY and CDR2 is SYGVKD. As DNA, the CDR3 is TGTGCCACCGGACAGGGGGTCGCCAAAAACATTCAGTACTTC. Translated, it gives CATGQGVAKNIQYF.

DNA for the CDR3: TGCGCCAGCAGCTTGAGACGGACCGTGGCCCAGCATTTT. Protein sequence: CASSLRRTVAQHF. V and J are TRBV5-1 and TRBJ1-5; D is undetermined. Germline lookup yields CDR1 SGHRS and CDR2 YFSETQ. This CDR3 has 13 residues. V dropped 1 base and J dropped 11 bases, with 13 bases sitting between them.

This chain joins TRBV28 and TRBJ2-7, with 7 bases that match TRBD1. Germline values: CDR1 MDHEN, CDR2 SYDVKM. This CDR3 has 13 residues. The junction had 4 bases not matched to a gene; V was cut back by 2 bases and J by 6 bases. CDR3 bases: TGTGCCAGCAGTTTAGTTACAGGGGTCGAGCAGTACTTC. Its protein is CASSLVTGVEQYF.

V usage is TRBV6-2 or TRBV6-3 and J usage is TRBJ2-5, with D tentatively TRBD2 (5 bases). The CDR3 consists of 13 residues. CDR1 MNHEY and CDR2 SVGEGT come from the germline V gene. CDR3 sequence (DNA): TGTGCTACCCGGGCAGCGGCGAGAGAGACCCAGTACTTC. Translating gives CATRAAARETQYF.

Ten or more counts support this clonotype. The chain links TRBV4-1 to TRBJ2-7; TRBD2 matches 7 bases. The CDR3 spans 16 residues. V lost 1 base to trimming and J lost 3 bases; unmatched junction nucleotides: 9. Germline loops: CDR1 MGHRA, CDR2 YSYEKL. CDR3 sequence (DNA): TGCGCCAGCAGCCAAGGGCTAGCGGAGCACCTCTACGAGCAGTACTTC. Translating it yields CASSQGLAEHLYEQYF.

There are many counts of this clonotype. The rearrangement links TRBV11-1 to TRBJ2-7; a possible D gene is TRBD1 (6 bases). The ends were cut back, 6 bases at V and 0 bases at J, with 15 bases in the middle. The CDR3 has 15 amino acids. Germline lookup yields CDR1 SGHAT and CDR2 FQDESV (reference sequence). The CDR3 DNA reads as TGTGCCAGCAGAGTTACATCGGACAGCTCCTACGAGCAGTACTTC. Translated: CASRVTSDSSYEQYF.

This clonotype was seen at least ten times. This chain connects TRBV28 to TRBJ2-7, with 7 bases matching TRBD1. This CDR3 has 10 amino acids. The V segment lost 5 bases and the J segment 12 bases; nucleotides outside the gene matches: 4. Germline values: CDR1 MDHEN, CDR2 SYDVKM. CDR3 protein: CASSRDSWYF. As DNA, the CDR3 is TGTGCCAGCAGTCGGGACAGTTGGTACTTC. Based on the CDR3 plus reference TRBV28 and TRBJ2-7, the full variable domain is DVKVTQSSRYLVKRTGEKVFLECVQDMDHENMFWYRQDPGLGLRLIYFSYDVKMKEKGDIPEGYSVSREKKERFSLILESASTNQTSMYLCASSRDSWYFGPGTRLTVT.

This clonotype was found a few times. This chain connects TRBV7-3 to TRBJ2-2; 9 nucleotides line up with TRBD1. The CDR3 length is 17 residues. V shed 7 bases, J shed 4 bases, and the junction held 13 bases outside the gene matches. Per the germline V gene, CDR1 is SGHTA and CDR2 is FQGTGA. CDR3 region: CASTRAGQGGSTGELFF. The CDR3 DNA reads as TGTGCCAGCACCAGGGCGGGACAGGGAGGATCCACCGGGGAGCTGTTTTTT.